A single sample is the source of the 7 T cell receptor beta chains below, sequenced in a study of T cell repertoires in cytomegalovirus infection (dated by TCRdb to about 2019). The instrument given in TCRdb is Illumina HiSeq 1500. In TCRdb, the public reads were trimmed at Q25 with fastp and aligned with MiXCR, with productive beta chains retained. Every CDR3 protein is listed once, alongside the most common genes and DNA of its rows. This sample has approximately 110,000 distinct CDR3 sequences in its table, and roughly two fifths of those were observed once. The ten biggest clones cover just under 75% of the sample. Their antigens are not known. Sample treatment or condition, as interpreted from the label and publication: in vitro stimulation with specific CMV peptide epitopes to enrich CMV-specific T cells. The sample in question was CD8+ T cells from cultured PBMCs, obtained from culture after CMV antigen stimulation. These receptors all stem from a human donor in good health (CMV status not recorded). Some clones in this sample may be carry-over from other donors' samples.

This clonotype was observed a few times. The rearrangement joins TRBV7-6 to TRBJ1-1, with D perhaps TRBD1 (6 bases). The V end lost 5 bases, the J end lost 3 bases, and 16 bases lay between the germline ends. Looked up from germline, CDR1 is SGHVS and CDR2 is FNYEAQ. This CDR3 contains 15 residues. CDR3 DNA sequence: TGTGCCAGCAGCCGTAGGACAGAGGGGGACACTGAAGCTTTCTTT. This gives the protein CASSRRTEGDTEAFF.

The V gene is TRBV5-1, the J gene TRBJ2-4, with 7 bases fitting TRBD2. The CDR3 length is 19 residues. The V and J ends lost 0 bases and 0 bases, in that order; junction bases with no gene match: 12. CDR1 and CDR2 (germline): SGHRS, YFSETQ. This CDR3 reads CASSLDAGVVTLAKNIQYF. DNA for the CDR3: TGCGCCAGCAGCTTGGACGCGGGGGTCGTAACCCTAGCCAAAAACATTCAGTACTTC.

The CDR3 loop reads CASSLVGAGPRKYTEAFF. DNA of the CDR3: TGTGCCAGCAGCTTAGTTGGTGCAGGGCCGCGGAAGTACACTGAAGCTTTCTTT. The rearrangement links TRBV7-6 to TRBJ1-1; D may be TRBD1 (5 bases). The germline V gene has CDR1 SGHVS and CDR2 FNYEAQ. The CDR3 consists of 18 residues. Trimming took off 1 base at V and 3 bases at J, with 21 bases between the two ends.

This clonotype was detected ten times or more. The DNA for the CDR3 is TGTGCCAGCAGCCCCGGGGTGGTGGGGCCAGGGGCTGGCTATGGCTACACCTTC. This translates into CASSPGVVGPGAGYGYTF. The genes are TRBV7-2 and TRBJ1-2; D is perhaps TRBD1 (6 bases). The CDR3 is made up of 18 amino acids. V lost 5 bases and J lost 4, with 26 bases in between. CDR1 is SGHTA, CDR2 FQGNSA, per germline.

V gene TRBV4-1 combines with J gene TRBJ2-7, with D tentatively TRBD1 (5 bases). The CDR3 is made up of 15 amino acids. V was clipped by 0 bases and J by 6 bases, with 15 bases between them. Looked up from germline, CDR1 is MGHRA and CDR2 is YSYEKL. The CDR3 coding sequence is TGCGCCAGCAGCCAAGATCTTTCGGCAGGGCGCGAGCAGTACTTC. The encoded protein is CASSQDLSAGREQYF.

Ten or more counts support this clonotype. V is TRBV7-2 and J is TRBJ2-1, with no clear D. The CDR3 has 15 residues. Germline V gene lookup returns CDR1 SGHTA and CDR2 FQGNSA. V lost 5 bases and J 0 bases, leaving 11 bases between the germline ends. This CDR3 is CASSAEHSSYNEQFF. In nucleotides, the CDR3 is TGTGCCAGCAGCGCAGAGCATAGCTCCTACAATGAGCAGTTCTTC.

The sample holds a few counts of this clonotype. V usage is TRBV7-6 and J usage is TRBJ2-1; tentatively, D is TRBD1 (6 bases). The CDR3 extends over 12 amino acids. Trimming took off 4 bases at V and 10 bases at J, with 11 bases between the two ends. Germline CDR1 and CDR2: SGHVS and FNYEAQ. CDR3 residues: CASSSDSQEQFF. DNA of the CDR3: TGTGCCAGCAGCTCGGACAGCCAGGAGCAGTTCTTC.